The clone carrying this T cell receptor (beta chain) was found many times. What it recognizes is unknown. These data come from a study of CD8+CD57+ T cells in acquired aplastic anemia. About the study: Across the sorted CD4+ and CD8+ cells, DNA amounts averaged about 3.1 ug. Whole-study results and caveats: Patients had twenty-nine CD8+ CDR3 sequences in common with controls (the shared set).

The CDR3 extends over 16 amino acids. The V gene lost 3 bases and the J gene lost 3 bases, with 15 bases spanning the gap. The germline V gene encodes CDR1 LGHDT and CDR2 YNNKEL (reference sequence). The template used for profiling TCR beta VDJ and CDR3 was genomic DNA. TCRdb analysed the reads with MiXCR anew, one entry per CDR3 protein. The top ten clones hold 8% of a sample with 250,000 to 300,000 distinct CDR3 sequences, approximately 55% of them seen once. Sequenced input: sorted CD4+, CD8+, or CD8+CD57+ T cells (not recorded which) from PBMCs. This chain uses TRBV3-1 with TRBJ2-1, with no clear D. This clonotype was sampled from a human donor with severe aplastic anemia or a healthy control (not recorded which). This CDR3 is CASSHPKEGHYNEQFF. Here the CDR3 DNA reads TGTGCCAGCAGCCACCCCAAGGAAGGCCACTACAATGAGCAGTTCTTC.